This T cell receptor beta chain came from a study of CD8+CD57+ T cells in acquired aplastic anemia. Study-level results: Shared by patients and controls, 25 to 30 CD8+ CDR3s were abundant in patients.

The use of genomic DNA as template underpinned the TCR beta VDJ and CDR3 profiling. A single record per CDR3 protein comes from TCRdb applying MiXCR to the reads. In the table there are about 160,000 distinct CDR3 sequences, 47% of which are singletons. V lost 0 bases to trimming and J lost 4 bases, with 13 bases between them. The germline CDR1 and CDR2 sequences are SGHTS and YDEGEE. The CDR3 spans 15 residues. Regarding this clonotype: The antigen is not known.

All patients picked for sequencing had shown, by flow cytometry, an expansion of CD8+CD57+ cells. V and J are TRBV5-8 and TRBJ2-5; a weak D match, TRBD2 (6 bases). The sequenced material came from sorted CD4+, CD8+, or CD8+CD57+ T cells (not recorded which) from PBMCs. The receptor was isolated from a human donor with aplastic anemia. CDR3 sequence reads: CASSLGRVPGETQYF. CDR3 nucleotide sequence: TGTGCCAGCAGCTTGGGGAGGGTCCCGGGAGAGACCCAGTACTTC.